One and the same sample provided the 5 T cell receptor beta chains below, sequenced in a study of blood T cell repertoires in COVID-19. Sequencing used immunoSEQ multiplex PCR; TCRdb keeps in-frame clones, though not all of them. The data show about 140,000 clones, with 60% to 80% seen just once and approximately 9.4% held by the top ten. Specimen: peripheral blood. The receptors were gathered from a woman in her forties or fifties with active or convalescent COVID-19.

The rearrangement uses TRBV7-4 and TRBJ2-7, with 9 positions matching TRBD1. Germline CDR1 and CDR2: SGHVT and SQSDAQ. The CDR3 consists of 16 residues. Trimming took 5 bases from V and 5 from J; bases not matched to a gene: 13. This CDR3 reads CASSMNRGRFFNEQYF. CDR3 coding DNA: TGTGCCAGCAGCATGAACAGGGGGCGCTTTTTTAACGAGCAGTACTTC.

The chain has TRBV19 and TRBJ1-2; TRBD1 matches 12 bases. The CDR3 has 16 residues. V lost 10 bases, J lost 4 bases, and 13 bases stayed unmatched. Germline-derived CDR1 and CDR2 are LNHDA and SQIVND (reference sequence). The CDR3 coding sequence is TGTGCCACCAGGAGCGGAGGGACAGGGGGCGCCTATGGCTACACCTTC. This translates into CATRSGGTGGAYGYTF.

The chain combines TRBV9 with TRBJ1-1; perhaps TRBD1 as D (5 bases). The CDR3 contains 14 residues. V lost 0 bases, J lost 6 bases, and 12 bases lay in between. Germline values: CDR1 SGDLS, CDR2 YYNGEE. The CDR3 loop is CASSVGQGISEAFF. The CDR3 DNA follows: TGTGCCAGCAGCGTAGGTCAGGGAATATCTGAAGCTTTCTTT.

V usage is TRBV6-5 and J usage is TRBJ1-1; D remains unclear. CDR3 length: 14 residues. V lost 2 bases to trimming and J lost 1 base, with 8 bases between them. Germline V lookup: CDR1 MNHEY, CDR2 SVGAGI. The CDR3 DNA follows: TGTGCCAGCAGTTACGTCTCGTCGAACACTGAAGCTTTCTTT. The encoded protein is CASSYVSSNTEAFF.

This clone turned up a few times. The chain has TRBV5-6 and TRBJ2-1, with 10 bases lining up with TRBD1. This CDR3 region has 17 residues. Per germline, CDR1 SGHDT and CDR2 YYEEEE. The V segment lost 3 bases and the J segment 4 bases; nucleotides outside the gene matches: 10. CDR3 in DNA: TGTGCCAGCAGCTCACAGTTGGGGACAGGGGTATACAATGAGCAGTTCTTC. It codes for CASSSQLGTGVYNEQFF.